The clone carrying this TCR beta chain was detected only a few times. The data are from a study of blood T cells in healthy people across ages. Peripheral blood, about 9.4 milliliters per donor, was collected. Then a second PCR, running about 6 to 12 cycles, was carried out with a sample-barcoded 5' primer and a J-beta primer mix. TCRdb reprocessed the 5' RACE reads via MiXCR and lists one record per CDR3 protein. The profile shows approximately 690,000 distinct CDR3 sequences, around 43% of them singletons. Germline V lookup: CDR1 DFQATT, CDR2 SNEGSKA (reference sequence). V was clipped by 5 bases and J by 7 bases; unmatched bases: 7. There are 13 residues in the CDR3.

Sequenced material: blood. This clonotype was sampled from a man older than 75 in good health. The chain recombines TRBV20-1 with TRBJ2-2, with TRBD2 identical over 7 bases. The CDR3 loop reads CSARTSLFGELFF. The DNA for the CDR3 is TGCAGTGCTCGGACTAGTCTTTTCGGGGAGCTGTTTTTT.